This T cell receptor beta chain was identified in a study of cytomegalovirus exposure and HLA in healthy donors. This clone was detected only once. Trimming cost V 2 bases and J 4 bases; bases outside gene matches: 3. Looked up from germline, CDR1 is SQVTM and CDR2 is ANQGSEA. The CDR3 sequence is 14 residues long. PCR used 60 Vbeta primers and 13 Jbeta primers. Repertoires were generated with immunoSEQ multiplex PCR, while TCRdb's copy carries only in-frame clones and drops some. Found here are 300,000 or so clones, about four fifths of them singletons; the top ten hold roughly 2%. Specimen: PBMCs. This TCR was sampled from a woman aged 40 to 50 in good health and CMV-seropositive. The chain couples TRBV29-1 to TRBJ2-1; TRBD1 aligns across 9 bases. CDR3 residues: CSVELGQGYNEQFF. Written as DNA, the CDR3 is TGCAGCGTTGAACTCGGACAGGGGTACAATGAGCAGTTCTTC.